One and the same sample provided the 15 T cell receptor beta chains below, sequenced in a study of Tregs in tolerant kidney transplant recipients (dated by TCRdb to the late 2010s). The label giving this sample's time point can be read as: 6 months after combined kidney and bone marrow transplant. Related donors were used in the transplants with nonmyeloablative bone marrow transplantation, and mixed chimerism was transient in the human trials. The library was made by the immunoSEQ multiplex PCR assay. TCRdb provides this immuneACCESS table in a form limited to in-frame rearrangements. Some clones are lacking; in checked studies, under half of them reflect an unresolved V gene, and why the rest are absent is not known. The sample includes 20,000 to 25,000 clones, with roughly 80% observed a single time. The top ten clonotypes cover 20% to 30% of the sample. Source: CD8+ T cells from blood (PBMCs), taken 6 months after the transplant. The origin of the receptors is a human patient who received a combined kidney and bone marrow transplant. Because of the transplant, the T cells may be the graft donor's rather than the patient's own.

This chain uses TRBV10-3 with TRBJ2-7; 13 bases are a match to TRBD2. Germline trimming cut 6 bases from V and 5 bases from J; bases unmatched to any gene: 7. The CDR3 runs to 15 residues. Per the germline V gene, CDR1 is ENHRY and CDR2 is SYGVKD. The CDR3 reads CAISGTSGAGDEQYF. The CDR3, as DNA: TGTGCCATCAGCGGGACTAGCGGGGCCGGGGACGAGCAGTACTTC.

The chain couples TRBV21-1 to TRBJ2-5; the table's D call TRBD1 went unverified against the DNA. TRBV21-1 is a listed pseudogene. The CDR3 spans 15 residues. The CDR3, as DNA: TGTGCCAGCAGCAAAGAAACAGGGGGCGAAGAGACCCAGTACTTC. Amino acids: CASSKETGGEETQYF.

This rearrangement joins TRBV28 to TRBJ2-3; D is possibly TRBD1 (5 bases). Germline CDR1 and CDR2: MDHEN and SYDVKM. Trimming pared 4 bases from V and 1 base from J, leaving 21 bases between. The CDR3 totals 18 residues. The CDR3 DNA sequence: TGTGCCAGCAGTTCCGACAGTACCCACCTTAAAGGCACAGATACGCAGTATTTT. Translating gives CASSSDSTHLKGTDTQYF.

This chain links TRBV7-9 with TRBJ1-1; 12 bases align to TRBD1. J lost 5 bases, V lost 5 bases, and 6 bases had no gene match. This CDR3 contains 15 residues. Germline values: CDR1 SEHNR, CDR2 FQNEAQ (reference sequence). Here the CDR3 DNA reads TGTGCCAGCAGCCCAGGGACAGGGGGCTGGACTGAAGCTTTCTTT. This sequence encodes CASSPGTGGWTEAFF.

The CDR3 is CASSLGGDSYEQYF. Here the CDR3 DNA reads TGTGCCAGCAGTTTGGGCGGGGACTCCTACGAGCAGTACTTC. The chain carries TRBV6-5 and TRBJ2-7, with a possible D match to TRBD2 (6 bases). CDR3 size: 14 residues. The germline gives CDR1 MNHEY, CDR2 SVGAGI. The V and J ends lost 4 bases and 0 bases respectively, with 10 bases between them.

The chain uses TRBV27 and TRBJ2-6; possible D gene TRBD1, 5 bases. Germline V gene lookup returns CDR1 MNHEY and CDR2 SMNVEV (reference sequence). Deletions cut 2 bases from V and 0 bases from J, with 11 bases between. The CDR3 has 17 amino acids. CDR3 sequence: CASSLLDSNSGANVLTF. The CDR3 bases are TGTGCCAGCAGTTTACTCGACAGTAACTCTGGGGCCAACGTCCTGACTTTC.

This chain joins TRBV7-8 and TRBJ2-5, with TRBD1 identical over 7 bases. CDR3 length: 15 residues. The junction had 11 bases not matched to a gene; V was cut back by 5 bases and J by 5 bases. In germline, CDR1 is SGHVS, CDR2 FQNEAQ. The CDR3 nucleotides read TGTGCCAGCAGCCCCGGCAGGGGGTTAGCGGAGACCCAGTACTTC. Protein: CASSPGRGLAETQYF.

CDR3 DNA: TGTGCCAGCAGCTTGGAGGAGGGACAGGGGTCTGGAAACACCATATATTTT. Its protein is CASSLEEGQGSGNTIYF. This chain connects TRBV4-2 to TRBJ1-3; 10 positions match TRBD1. CDR1 LGHNA and CDR2 YNFKEQ come from the germline V gene. The CDR3 sequence is 17 residues long. V was clipped by 5 bases and J by 1 base; unmatched bases: 8.

The chain joins TRBV4-2 to TRBJ2-5, with 8 bases that match TRBD1. From germline, CDR1 is LGHNA and CDR2 YNFKEQ. The CDR3 extends over 18 amino acids. V shed 0 bases and J 0 bases; nucleotides not matched to a gene: 9. Written as DNA, the CDR3 is TGTGCCAGCAGCCAAGAGCACAGGGGGTTTAGCTACCAAGAGACCCAGTACTTC. Its protein product is CASSQEHRGFSYQETQYF.

This chain connects TRBV19 to TRBJ2-1; possibly TRBD2 for D (6 bases). The CDR3 loop spans 17 amino acids. With 2 bases removed from V and 3 bases from J, the gap between germline ends came to 17 bases. The germline CDR1 and CDR2 sequences are LNHDA and SQIVND (reference sequence). This CDR3 reads CASSISWGGGNYNEQFF. CDR3 nucleotide sequence: TGTGCCAGTAGTATATCTTGGGGAGGTGGGAACTACAATGAGCAGTTCTTC.

V gene TRBV4-3 combines with J gene TRBJ2-1; D call uncertain. V lost 2 bases and J 5 bases, leaving 7 bases between the germline ends. The CDR3 has 13 residues. Germline CDR1 reads LGHNA; CDR2 reads YSLEER. CDR3 nucleotides: TGCGCCAGCAGCCAAAAGCGAAACAATGAGCAGTTCTTC. Its translation: CASSQKRNNEQFF.

The genes are TRBV6-5 and TRBJ2-7, with 9 bases identical to TRBD2. The CDR3 extends over 16 amino acids. Germline values: CDR1 MNHEY, CDR2 SVGAGI. The V segment lost 0 bases and the J segment 2 bases; nucleotides outside the gene matches: 5. The CDR3 loop reads CASSYSAGGLTYEQYF. The CDR3 coding sequence is TGTGCCAGCAGTTACTCAGCGGGGGGACTGACCTACGAGCAGTACTTC.

The CDR3 sequence is CSGRDSSYEQYF. The CDR3 nucleotides read TGCAGCGGACGGGACTCCTCCTACGAGCAGTACTTC. The rearrangement joins TRBV29-1 to TRBJ2-7; D might be TRBD2 (6 bases). This CDR3 has 12 residues. Germline V CDR1 and CDR2: SQVTM, ANQGSEA. Trimming left V 7 bases short and J 0 bases short, with 10 bases between.

The chain joins TRBV11-1 to TRBJ2-7; 9 positions match TRBD1. Germline assignment: CDR1 SGHAT and CDR2 FQDESV (reference sequence). Losses at the gene ends were 5 bases for V and 2 bases for J; bases not matched to a gene: 4. The CDR3 runs to 14 residues. The CDR3 sequence is CASSARQGAYEQYF. DNA for the CDR3: TGTGCCAGCAGCGCCCGACAGGGGGCCTACGAGCAGTACTTC.

This clone is medium-sized. This chain connects TRBV7-6 to TRBJ1-2; 7 bases align to TRBD1. The CDR3 loop spans 16 amino acids. CDR1 and CDR2 from the germline V gene are SGHVS and FNYEAQ. V lost 6 bases, J lost 6 bases, and 16 bases stayed unmatched. CDR3: CASSSVYTGARDGYTF. The CDR3 coding sequence is TGTGCCAGCAGTTCAGTATATACAGGGGCGAGGGATGGCTACACCTTC.